Detailed here is one T cell receptor beta chain. Its target is unknown. The Oncomine TCR Beta short-read assay generated sequence data from the DNA of cultured CD4+ T cells. Genomic DNA was isolated from cultured CD4+ T cells. Each CDR3 protein gets one entry after TCRdb re-called the PCR reads with MiXCR. The profile shows more than 6,000 distinct CDR3 sequences, 40% to 55% of them singletons. This sample was included in a study of vaccination and CD4 T cells after COVID-19. Study information: The convalescent group had six males, four females, seven Caucasians, two Asians, one multiracial.

Treatment described: approximately nine-day PBMC culture with coronavirus spike peptide pools or control peptides (ViraFEST assay). From the unexposed donor, CD4+ T cells were collected ahead of the COVID-19 pandemic (2011-2018). First, ViraFEST expanded antigen-specific T cells with peptide pools, and next it sequenced the TCRs. Cultures got half-medium changes with IL-2 on days 3 and 7. V trimming: 6 bases; J trimming: 0 bases; junction bases outside the gene matches: 9. The germline CDR1 and CDR2 sequences are SNHLY and FYNNEI. The CDR3 has 16 residues. This TCR derives from a human donor in good health. This sequence joins TRBV2 and TRBJ2-3; the match to TRBD2 covers 7 bases. The sample was CD4+ T cells from blood, cultured in vitro. The CDR3 region is CASRALAVTSTDTQYF. The CDR3 DNA is TGTGCCAGCAGAGCGCTAGCGGTTACTAGCACAGATACGCAGTATTTT.